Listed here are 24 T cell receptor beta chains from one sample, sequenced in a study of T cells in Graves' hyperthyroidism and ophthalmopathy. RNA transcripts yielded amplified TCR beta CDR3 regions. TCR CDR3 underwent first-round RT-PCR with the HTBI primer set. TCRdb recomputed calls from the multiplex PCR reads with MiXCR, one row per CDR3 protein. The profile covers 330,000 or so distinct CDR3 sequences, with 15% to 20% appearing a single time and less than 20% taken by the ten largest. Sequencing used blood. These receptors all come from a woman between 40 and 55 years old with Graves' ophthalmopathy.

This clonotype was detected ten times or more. Here the CDR3 reads CSARTTRTNTGELFF. The CDR3 DNA reads TGCAGTGCTAGAACGACTAGAACGAACACCGGGGAGCTGTTTTTT. The chain recombines TRBV20-1 with TRBJ2-2; TRBD2 might be the D (6 bases). The CDR3 consists of 15 residues. Germline values: CDR1 DFQATT, CDR2 SNEGSKA (reference sequence). The V and J ends lost 2 bases and 0 bases respectively, with 10 bases between them.

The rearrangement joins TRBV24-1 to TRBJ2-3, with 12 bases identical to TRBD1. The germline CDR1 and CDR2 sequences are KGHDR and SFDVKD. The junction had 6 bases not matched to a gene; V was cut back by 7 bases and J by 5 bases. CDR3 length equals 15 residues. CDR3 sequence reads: CATSVGQGAGDTQYF. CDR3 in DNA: TGTGCCACCAGCGTGGGACAGGGGGCCGGAGATACGCAGTATTTT.

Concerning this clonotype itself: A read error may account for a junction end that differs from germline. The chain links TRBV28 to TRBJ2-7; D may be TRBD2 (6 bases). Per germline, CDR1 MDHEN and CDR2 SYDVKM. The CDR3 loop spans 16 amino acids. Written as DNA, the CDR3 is TGCGCCAGCAGCCAGAGGGCTAGCGAATCCCTCGGTGAGCAGTACTTC. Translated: CASSQRASESLGEQYF.

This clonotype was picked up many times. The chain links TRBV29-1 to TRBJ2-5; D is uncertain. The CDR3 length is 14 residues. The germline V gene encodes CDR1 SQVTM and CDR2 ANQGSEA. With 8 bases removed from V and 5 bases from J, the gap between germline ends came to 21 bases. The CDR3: CSFRLGSTYETQYF. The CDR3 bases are TGCAGCTTCCGTTTAGGGTCGACTTATGAGACCCAGTACTTC.

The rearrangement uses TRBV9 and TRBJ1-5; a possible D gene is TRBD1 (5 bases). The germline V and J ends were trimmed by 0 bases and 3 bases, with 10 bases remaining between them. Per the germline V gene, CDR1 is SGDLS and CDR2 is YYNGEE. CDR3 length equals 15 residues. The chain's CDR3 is CASSVAGTVNQPQHF. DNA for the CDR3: TGTGCCAGCAGCGTAGCGGGGACGGTCAATCAGCCCCAGCATTTT.

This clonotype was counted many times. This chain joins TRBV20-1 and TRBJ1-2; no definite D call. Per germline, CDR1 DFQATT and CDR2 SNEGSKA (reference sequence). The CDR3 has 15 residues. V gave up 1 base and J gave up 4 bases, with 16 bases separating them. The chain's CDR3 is CSARGERFLAYGYTF. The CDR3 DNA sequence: TGCAGTGCTAGAGGGGAGAGATTTCTCGCCTATGGCTACACCTTC.

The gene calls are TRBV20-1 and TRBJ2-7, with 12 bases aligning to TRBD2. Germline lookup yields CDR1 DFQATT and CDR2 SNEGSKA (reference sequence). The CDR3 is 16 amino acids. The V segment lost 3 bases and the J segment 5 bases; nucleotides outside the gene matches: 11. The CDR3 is CSASWLAGGPYDEQYF. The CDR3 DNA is TGCAGTGCTAGTTGGCTAGCGGGAGGGCCGTACGACGAGCAGTACTTC.

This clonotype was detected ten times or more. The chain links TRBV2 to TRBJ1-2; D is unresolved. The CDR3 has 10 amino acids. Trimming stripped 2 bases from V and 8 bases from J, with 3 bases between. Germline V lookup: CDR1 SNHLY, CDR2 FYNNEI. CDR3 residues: CASSEHGYTF. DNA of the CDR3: TGTGCCAGCAGTGAACACGGCTACACCTTC.

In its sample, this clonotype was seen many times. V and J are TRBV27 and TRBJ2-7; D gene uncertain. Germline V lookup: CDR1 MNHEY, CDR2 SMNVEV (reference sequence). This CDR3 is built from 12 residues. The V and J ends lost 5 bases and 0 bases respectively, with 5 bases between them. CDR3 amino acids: CASSRLSYEQYF. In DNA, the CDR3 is TGTGCCAGCAGTCGGCTCTCCTACGAGCAGTACTTC.

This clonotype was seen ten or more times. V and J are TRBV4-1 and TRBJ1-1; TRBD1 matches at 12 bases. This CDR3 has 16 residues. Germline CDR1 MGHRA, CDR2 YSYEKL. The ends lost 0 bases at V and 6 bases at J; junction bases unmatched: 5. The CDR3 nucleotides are TGCGCCAGCAGCCAAGACTGGGACAGGGGGCTCTCTGAAGCTTTCTTT. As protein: CASSQDWDRGLSEAFF.

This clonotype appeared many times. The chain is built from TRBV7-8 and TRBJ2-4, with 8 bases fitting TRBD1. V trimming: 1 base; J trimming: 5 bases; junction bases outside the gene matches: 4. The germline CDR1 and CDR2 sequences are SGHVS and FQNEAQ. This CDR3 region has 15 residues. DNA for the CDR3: TGTGCCAGCAGCTTAGTAGCCAGGGGGCAAAACATTCAGTACTTC. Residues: CASSLVARGQNIQYF. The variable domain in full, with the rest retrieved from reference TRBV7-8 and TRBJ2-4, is GAGVSQSPRYKVAKRGQDVALRCDPISGHVSLFWYQQALGQGPEFLTYFQNEAQLDKSGLPSDRFFAERPEGSVSTLKIQRTQQEDSAVYLCASSLVARGQNIQYFGAGTRLSVL.

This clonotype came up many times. The CDR3, as DNA: TGTGCCAGCACCCTTACTACAGGGACTGAAGCTTTCTTT. It specifies CASTLTTGTEAFF. The V gene is TRBV12-3 or TRBV12-4, the J gene TRBJ1-1, with TRBD1 as a possible D gene (6 bases). The length of the CDR3 is 13 residues. V lost 7 bases to trimming and J lost 5 bases, with 14 bases between them.

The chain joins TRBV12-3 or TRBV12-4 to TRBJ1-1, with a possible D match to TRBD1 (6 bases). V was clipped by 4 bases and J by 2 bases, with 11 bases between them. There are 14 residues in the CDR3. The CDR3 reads CASSSTGLNTEAFF. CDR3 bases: TGTGCCAGCAGTTCAACAGGGCTAAACACTGAAGCTTTCTTT.

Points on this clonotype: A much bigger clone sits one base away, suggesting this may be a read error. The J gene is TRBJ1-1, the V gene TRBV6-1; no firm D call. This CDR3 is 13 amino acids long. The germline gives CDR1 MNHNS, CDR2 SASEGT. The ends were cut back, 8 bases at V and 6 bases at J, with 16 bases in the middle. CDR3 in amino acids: CASALNEVSEAFF. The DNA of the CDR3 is TGTGCCAGCGCCCTAAATGAGGTTTCTGAAGCTTTCTTT.

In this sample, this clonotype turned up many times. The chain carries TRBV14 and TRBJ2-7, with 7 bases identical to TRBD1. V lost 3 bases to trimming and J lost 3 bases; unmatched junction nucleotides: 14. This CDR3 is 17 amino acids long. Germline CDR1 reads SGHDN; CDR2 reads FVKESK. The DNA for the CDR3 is TGTGCCAGCAGCCATCACCTTAGACAGGGACCAATCTACGAGCAGTACTTC. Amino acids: CASSHHLRQGPIYEQYF.

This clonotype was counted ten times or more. CDR3: CASGQGINQPQHF. The CDR3 DNA reads as TGTGCCAGCGGGCAGGGGATCAATCAGCCCCAGCATTTT. This chain uses TRBV19 with TRBJ1-5, with a weak D call TRBD1 (6 bases). Germline loops: CDR1 LNHDA, CDR2 SQIVND (reference sequence). This CDR3 has 13 residues. Trimming left V 9 bases short and J 3 bases short, with 12 bases between.

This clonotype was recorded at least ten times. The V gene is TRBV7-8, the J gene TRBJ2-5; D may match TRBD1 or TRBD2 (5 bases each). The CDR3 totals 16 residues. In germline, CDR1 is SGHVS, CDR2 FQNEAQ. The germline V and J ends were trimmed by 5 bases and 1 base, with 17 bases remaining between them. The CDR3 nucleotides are TGTGCCAGCAGCCGGAACCACTGGGACCGCCAAGAGACCCAGTACTTC. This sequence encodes CASSRNHWDRQETQYF.

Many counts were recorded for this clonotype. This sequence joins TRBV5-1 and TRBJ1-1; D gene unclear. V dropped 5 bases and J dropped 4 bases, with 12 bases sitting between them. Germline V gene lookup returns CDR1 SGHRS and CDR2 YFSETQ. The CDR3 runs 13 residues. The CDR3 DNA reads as TGCGCCAGCAGTCCCCAGGTAGCCACTGAAGCTTTCTTT. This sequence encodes CASSPQVATEAFF.

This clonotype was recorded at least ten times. CDR3 sequence (DNA): TGTGCCAGCAGCTCTCTTGTTGGCAACTACGAGCAGTACTTC. Translated: CASSSLVGNYEQYF. The chain couples TRBV7-2 to TRBJ2-7; D not resolved. The CDR3 has 14 amino acids. The V gene's germline CDR1 is SGHTA and CDR2 FQGNSA. V gave up 4 bases and J gave up 3 bases, with 13 bases separating them.

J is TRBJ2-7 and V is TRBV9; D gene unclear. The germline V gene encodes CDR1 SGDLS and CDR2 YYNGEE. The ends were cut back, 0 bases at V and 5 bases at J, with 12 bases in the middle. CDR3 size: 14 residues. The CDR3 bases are TGTGCCAGCAGCGTAGGGGAATTCTACGACGAGCAGTACTTC. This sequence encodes CASSVGEFYDEQYF.

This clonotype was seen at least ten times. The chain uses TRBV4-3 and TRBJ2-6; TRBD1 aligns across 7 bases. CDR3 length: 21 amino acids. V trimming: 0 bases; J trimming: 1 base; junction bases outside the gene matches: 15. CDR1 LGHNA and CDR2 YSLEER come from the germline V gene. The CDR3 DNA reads TGCGCCAGCAGCCAAGAACTCGTTGGTGGGCAGGGGGTGTCTGGGGCCAACGTCCTGACTTTC. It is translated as CASSQELVGGQGVSGANVLTF.

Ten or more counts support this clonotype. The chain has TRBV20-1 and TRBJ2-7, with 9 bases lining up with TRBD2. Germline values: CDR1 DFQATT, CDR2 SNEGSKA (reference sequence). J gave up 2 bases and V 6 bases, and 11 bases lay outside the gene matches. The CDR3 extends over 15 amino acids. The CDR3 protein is CSASSGTSRPYEQYF. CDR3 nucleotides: TGCAGTGCGTCTTCCGGGACTAGCAGACCCTACGAGCAGTACTTC.

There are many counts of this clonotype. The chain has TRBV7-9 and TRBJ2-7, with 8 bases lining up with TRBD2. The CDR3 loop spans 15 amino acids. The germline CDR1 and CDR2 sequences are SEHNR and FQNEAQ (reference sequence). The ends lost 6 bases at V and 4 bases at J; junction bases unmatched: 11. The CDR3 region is CASSSNSGARYEQYF. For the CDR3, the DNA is TGTGCCAGCAGTTCCAATAGCGGGGCAAGATACGAGCAGTACTTC.

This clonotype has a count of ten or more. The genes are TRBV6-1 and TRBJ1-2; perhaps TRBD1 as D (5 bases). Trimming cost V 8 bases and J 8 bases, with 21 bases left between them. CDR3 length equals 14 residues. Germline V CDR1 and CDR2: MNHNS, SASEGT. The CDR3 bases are TGTGCCAGCCGGTTTAGGGGCGAAAGCCGGGGCTACACCTTC. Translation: CASRFRGESRGYTF.